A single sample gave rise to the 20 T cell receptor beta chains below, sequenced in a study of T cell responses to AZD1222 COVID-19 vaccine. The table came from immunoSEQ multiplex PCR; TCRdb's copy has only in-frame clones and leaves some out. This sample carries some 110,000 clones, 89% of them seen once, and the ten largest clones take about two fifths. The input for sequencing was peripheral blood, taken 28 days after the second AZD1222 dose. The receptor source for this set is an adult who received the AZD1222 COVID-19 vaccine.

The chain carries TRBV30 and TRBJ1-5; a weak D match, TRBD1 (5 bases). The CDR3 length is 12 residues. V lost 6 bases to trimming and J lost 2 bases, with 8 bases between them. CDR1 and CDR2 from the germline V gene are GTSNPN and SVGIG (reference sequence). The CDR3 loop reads CACGGGNQPQHF. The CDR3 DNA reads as TGTGCCTGCGGGGGGGGCAATCAGCCCCAGCATTTT. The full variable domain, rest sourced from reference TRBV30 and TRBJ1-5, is SQTIHQWPATLVQPVGSPLSLECTVEGTSNPNLYWYRQAAGRGLQLLFYSVGIGQISSEVPQNLSASRPQDRQFILSSKKLLLSDSGFYLCACGGGNQPQHFGDGTRLSIL.

Here the CDR3 DNA reads TGCAGCGTTGATCTGTCTGGCGTGGCCAACGTCCTGACTTTC. Translating gives CSVDLSGVANVLTF. The chain recombines TRBV29-1 with TRBJ2-6; D is ambiguous. Germline V lookup: CDR1 SQVTM, CDR2 ANQGSEA. V shed 3 bases and J shed 6 bases, with 12 bases lying between them. This CDR3 has 14 residues.

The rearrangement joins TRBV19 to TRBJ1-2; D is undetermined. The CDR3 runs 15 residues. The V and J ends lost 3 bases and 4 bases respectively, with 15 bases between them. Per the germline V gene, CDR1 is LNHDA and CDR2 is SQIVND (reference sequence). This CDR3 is CASSIPGRPSYGYTF. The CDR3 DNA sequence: TGTGCCAGTAGTATTCCAGGTCGTCCATCCTATGGCTACACCTTC.

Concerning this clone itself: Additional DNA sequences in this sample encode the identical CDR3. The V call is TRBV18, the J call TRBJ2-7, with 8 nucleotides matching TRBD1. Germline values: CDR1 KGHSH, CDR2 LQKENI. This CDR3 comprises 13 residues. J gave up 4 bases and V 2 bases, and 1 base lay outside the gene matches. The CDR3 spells CASSPRQGYEQYF. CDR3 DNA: TGTGCCAGCTCACCAAGACAGGGGTACGAGCAGTACTTC.

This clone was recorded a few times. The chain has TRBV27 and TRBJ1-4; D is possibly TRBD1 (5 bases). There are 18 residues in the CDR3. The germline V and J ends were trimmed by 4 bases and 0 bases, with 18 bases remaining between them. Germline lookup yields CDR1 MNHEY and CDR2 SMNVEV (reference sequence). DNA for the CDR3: TGTGCCAGCAGTTCCAACCACGGGGGGGATGCAACTAATGAAAAACTGTTTTTT. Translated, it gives CASSSNHGGDATNEKLFF. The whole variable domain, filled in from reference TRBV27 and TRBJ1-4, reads EAQVTQNPRYLITVTGKKLTVTCSQNMNHEYMSWYRQDPGLGLRQIYYSMNVEVTDKGDVPEGYKVSRKEKRNFPLILESPSPNQTSLYFCASSSNHGGDATNEKLFFGSGTQLSVL.

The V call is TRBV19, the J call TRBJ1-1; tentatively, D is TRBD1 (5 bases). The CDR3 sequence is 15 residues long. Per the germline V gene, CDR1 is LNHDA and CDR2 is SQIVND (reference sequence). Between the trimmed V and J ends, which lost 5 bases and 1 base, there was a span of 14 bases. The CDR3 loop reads CASSPGRAGNTEAFF. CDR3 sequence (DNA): TGTGCCAGTAGTCCGGGCAGGGCCGGGAACACTGAAGCTTTCTTT.

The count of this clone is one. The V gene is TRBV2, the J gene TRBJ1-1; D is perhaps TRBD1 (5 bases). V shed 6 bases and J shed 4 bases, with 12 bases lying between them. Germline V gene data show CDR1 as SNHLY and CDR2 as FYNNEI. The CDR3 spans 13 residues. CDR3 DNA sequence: TGTGCCAGCAGGGGACGGCGATCCACTGAAGCTTTCTTT. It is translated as CASRGRRSTEAFF.

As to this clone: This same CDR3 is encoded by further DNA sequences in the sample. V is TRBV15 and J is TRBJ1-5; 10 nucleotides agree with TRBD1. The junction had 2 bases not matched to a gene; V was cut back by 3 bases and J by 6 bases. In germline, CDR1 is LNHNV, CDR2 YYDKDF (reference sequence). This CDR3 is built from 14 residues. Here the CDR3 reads CATSRDRGGQPQHF. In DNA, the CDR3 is TGTGCCACCAGCAGGGACAGGGGGGGTCAGCCCCAGCATTTT. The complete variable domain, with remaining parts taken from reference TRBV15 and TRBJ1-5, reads DAMVIQNPRYQVTQFGKPVTLSCSQTLNHNVMYWYQQKSSQAPKLLFHYYDKDFNNEADTPDNFQSRRPNTSFCFLDIRSPGLGDTAMYLCATSRDRGGQPQHFGDGTRLSIL.

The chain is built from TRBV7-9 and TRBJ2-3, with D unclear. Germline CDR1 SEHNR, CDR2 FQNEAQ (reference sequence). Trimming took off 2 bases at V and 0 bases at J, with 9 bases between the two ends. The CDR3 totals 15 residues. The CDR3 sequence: CASSLNRASTDTQYF. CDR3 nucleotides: TGTGCCAGCAGCTTAAACCGGGCTAGCACAGATACGCAGTATTTT.

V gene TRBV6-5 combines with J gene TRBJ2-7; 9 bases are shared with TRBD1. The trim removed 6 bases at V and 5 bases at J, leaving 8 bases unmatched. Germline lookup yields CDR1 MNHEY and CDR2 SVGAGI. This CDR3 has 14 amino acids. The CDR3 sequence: CASRGGQGIHEQYF. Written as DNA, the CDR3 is TGTGCCAGCAGGGGGGGACAGGGAATCCACGAGCAGTACTTC.

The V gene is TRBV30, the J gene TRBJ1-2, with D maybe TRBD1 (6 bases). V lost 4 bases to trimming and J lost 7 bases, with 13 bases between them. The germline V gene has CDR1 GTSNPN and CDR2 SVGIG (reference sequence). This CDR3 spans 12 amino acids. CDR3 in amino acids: CAWNSNRVGYTF. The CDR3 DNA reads TGTGCCTGGAACTCCAACAGGGTTGGCTACACCTTC.

CDR3 loop: CASSPFTRANTGELFF. The DNA of the CDR3 is TGTGCCAGCAGTCCTTTCACTCGCGCGAACACCGGGGAGCTGTTTTTT. The chain couples TRBV3-1 (or the pseudogene TRBV3-2) to TRBJ2-2; D ambiguous. Trimming took off 6 bases at V and 0 bases at J, with 14 bases between the two ends. Germline CDR1 LGHDT, CDR2 YNNKEL (reference sequence). CDR3 size: 16 residues.

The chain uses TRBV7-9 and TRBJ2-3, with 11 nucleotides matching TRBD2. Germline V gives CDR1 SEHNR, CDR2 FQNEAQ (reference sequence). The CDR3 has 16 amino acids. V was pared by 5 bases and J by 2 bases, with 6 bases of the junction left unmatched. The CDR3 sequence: CASSPGTSGFTDTQYF. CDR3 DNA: TGTGCCAGCAGCCCAGGGACTAGCGGATTCACAGATACGCAGTATTTT.

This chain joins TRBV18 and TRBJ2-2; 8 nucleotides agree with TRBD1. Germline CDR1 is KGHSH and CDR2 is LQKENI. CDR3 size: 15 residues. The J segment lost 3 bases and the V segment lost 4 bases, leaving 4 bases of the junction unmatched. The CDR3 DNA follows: TGTGCCAGCTCACGGACAGGGTCGGACACCGGGGAGCTGTTTTTT. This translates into CASSRTGSDTGELFF.

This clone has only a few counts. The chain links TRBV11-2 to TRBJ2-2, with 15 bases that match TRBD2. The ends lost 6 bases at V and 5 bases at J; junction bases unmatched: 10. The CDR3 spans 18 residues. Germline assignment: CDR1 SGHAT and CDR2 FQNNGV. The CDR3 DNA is TGTGCCAGCAGTTTCGGACTAGCGGGAGGGAAGAGGACCGGGGAGCTGTTTTTT. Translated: CASSFGLAGGKRTGELFF.

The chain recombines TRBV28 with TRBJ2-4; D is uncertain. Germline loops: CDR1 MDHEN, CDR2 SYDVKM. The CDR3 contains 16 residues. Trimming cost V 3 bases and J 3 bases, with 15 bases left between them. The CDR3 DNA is TGTGCCAGCAGTTTGGGCCCCACAACACTCAAAAACATTCAGTACTTC. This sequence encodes CASSLGPTTLKNIQYF.

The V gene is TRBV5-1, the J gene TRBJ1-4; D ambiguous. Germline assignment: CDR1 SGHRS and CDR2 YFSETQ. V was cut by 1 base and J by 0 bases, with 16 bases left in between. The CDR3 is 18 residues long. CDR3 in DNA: TGCGCCAGCAGCTTGATGTCCCCGCGTGATACAACTAATGAAAAACTGTTTTTT. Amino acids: CASSLMSPRDTTNEKLFF.

The CDR3 coding sequence is TGTGCCAGCAGCTCAACTCCCGGGAGTACGCAGTATTTT. Translation: CASSSTPGSTQYF. The chain is built from TRBV7-2 and TRBJ2-3; D is possibly TRBD2 (6 bases). V was pared by 4 bases and J by 8 bases, with 13 bases between. Germline V gene lookup returns CDR1 SGHTA and CDR2 FQGNSA. This CDR3 region has 13 residues.

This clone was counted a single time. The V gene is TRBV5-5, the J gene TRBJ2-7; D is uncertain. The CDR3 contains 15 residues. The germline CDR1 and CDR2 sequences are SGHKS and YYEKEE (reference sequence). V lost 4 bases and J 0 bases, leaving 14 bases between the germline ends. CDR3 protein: CASSTSGRTSYEQYF. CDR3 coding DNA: TGTGCCAGCAGCACCTCAGGACGGACCTCCTACGAGCAGTACTTC.

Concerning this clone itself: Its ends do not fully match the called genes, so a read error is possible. CDR3 protein: CASSLGGTSNAEAFF. In nucleotides, the CDR3 is TGCGCCAGCAGCTTGGGAGGAACTTCGAACGCTGAAGCTTTCTTT. This sequence joins TRBV5-1 and TRBJ1-1, with D hard to call. The CDR3 sequence is 15 residues long. CDR1 and CDR2 from the germline V gene are SGHRS and YFSETQ.